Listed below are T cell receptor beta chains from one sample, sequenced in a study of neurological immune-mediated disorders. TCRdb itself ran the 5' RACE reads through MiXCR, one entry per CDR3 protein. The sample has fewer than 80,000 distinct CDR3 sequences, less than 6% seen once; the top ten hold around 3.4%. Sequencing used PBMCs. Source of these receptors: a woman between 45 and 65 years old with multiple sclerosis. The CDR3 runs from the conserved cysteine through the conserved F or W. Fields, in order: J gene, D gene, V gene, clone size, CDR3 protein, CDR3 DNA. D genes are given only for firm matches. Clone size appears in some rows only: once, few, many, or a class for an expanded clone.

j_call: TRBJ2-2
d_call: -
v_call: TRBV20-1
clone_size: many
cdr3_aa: CSARGSSRNIGELFF
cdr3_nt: TGCAGTGCTAGAGGGAGTAGTAGGAACATCGGGGAGCTGTTTTTT

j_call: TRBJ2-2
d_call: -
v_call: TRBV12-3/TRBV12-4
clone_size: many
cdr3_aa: CASSLVNPGRTGELFF
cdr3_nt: TGTGCCAGCAGTTTGGTAAATCCGGGGAGAACCGGGGAGCTGTTTTTT

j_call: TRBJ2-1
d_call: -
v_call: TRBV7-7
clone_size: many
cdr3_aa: CASSLQGGGYNEQFF
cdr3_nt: TGTGCTAGCAGCTTGCAGGGGGGGGGCTACAATGAGCAGTTCTTC

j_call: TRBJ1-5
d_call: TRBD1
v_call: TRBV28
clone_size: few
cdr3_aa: CASSSAIQGMYQPQNF
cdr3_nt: TGTGCCAGCAGCTCGGCAATACAGGGGATGTATCAGCCCCAGAATTTT

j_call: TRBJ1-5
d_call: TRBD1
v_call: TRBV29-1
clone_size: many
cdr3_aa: CSVGQASNQPQHF
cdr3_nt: TGCAGCGTGGGACAGGCCAGCAATCAGCCCCAGCATTTT

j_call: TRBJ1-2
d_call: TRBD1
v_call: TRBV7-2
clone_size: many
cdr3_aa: CASSSEGTGHGYTF
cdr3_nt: TGTGCCAGCAGCTCCGAAGGGACAGGGCATGGCTACACCTTC

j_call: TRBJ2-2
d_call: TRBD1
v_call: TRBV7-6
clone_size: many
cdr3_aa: CASSLIQGDTGELFF
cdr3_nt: TGTGCCAGCAGCTTGATTCAGGGGGACACCGGGGAGCTGTTTTTT

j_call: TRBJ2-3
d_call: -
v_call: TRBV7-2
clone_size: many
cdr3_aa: CASSLVVRSTDTQYF
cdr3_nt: TGTGCCAGCAGCTTAGTGGTCAGATCCACAGATACGCAGTATTTT

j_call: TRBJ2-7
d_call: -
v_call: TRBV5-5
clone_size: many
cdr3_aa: CASSLEGPYEQYF
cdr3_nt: TGTGCCAGCAGCTTGGAGGGCCCTTACGAGCAGTACTTC

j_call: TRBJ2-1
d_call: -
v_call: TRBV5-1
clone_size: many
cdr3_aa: CASSLGTASYNEQFF
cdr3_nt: TGCGCCAGCAGCTTGGGGACTGCCTCCTACAATGAGCAGTTCTTC

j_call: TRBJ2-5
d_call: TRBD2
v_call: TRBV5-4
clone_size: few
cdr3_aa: CASSAGTGTSVVQETQYF
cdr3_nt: TGTGCCAGCAGCGCCGGTACCGGGACTAGCGTAGTCCAAGAGACCCAGTACTTC

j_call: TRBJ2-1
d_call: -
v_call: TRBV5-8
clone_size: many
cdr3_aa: CASRYGLEQFF
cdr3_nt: TGTGCCAGCAGGTACGGACTAGAGCAGTTCTTC

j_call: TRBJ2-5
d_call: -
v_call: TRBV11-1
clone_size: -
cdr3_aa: CASSSAQGKRSTETQYF
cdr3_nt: TGTGCCAGCAGCTCCGCACAGGGTAAACGGAGTACGGAGACCCAGTACTTC

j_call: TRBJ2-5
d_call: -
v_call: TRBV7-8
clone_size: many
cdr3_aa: CASSFGGWGQETQYF
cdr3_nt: TGTGCCAGCAGCTTCGGGGGATGGGGTCAAGAGACCCAGTACTTC

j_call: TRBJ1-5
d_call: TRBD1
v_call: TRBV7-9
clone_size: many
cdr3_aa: CASSQGQGYQPQHF
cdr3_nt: TGTGCCAGCAGTCAGGGACAGGGTTATCAGCCCCAGCATTTT

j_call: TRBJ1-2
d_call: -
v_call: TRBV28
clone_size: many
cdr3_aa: CASRLHGSRGYTF
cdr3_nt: TGTGCCAGCAGACTACATGGCTCTAGGGGCTACACCTTC

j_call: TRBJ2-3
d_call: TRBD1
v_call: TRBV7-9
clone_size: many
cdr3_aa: CASSLATGDRGRDTQYF
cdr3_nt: TGTGCCAGCAGCTTAGCGACGGGGGACAGGGGTAGAGATACGCAGTATTTT

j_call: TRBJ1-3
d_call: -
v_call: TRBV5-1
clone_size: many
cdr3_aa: CASRAGAGNTIYF
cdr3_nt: TGCGCCAGCAGGGCCGGGGCTGGAAACACCATATATTTT

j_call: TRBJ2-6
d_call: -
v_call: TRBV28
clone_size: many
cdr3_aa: CASSSTSASGANVLTF
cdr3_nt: TGTGCCAGCAGTTCTACCTCAGCCTCTGGGGCCAACGTCCTGACTTTC

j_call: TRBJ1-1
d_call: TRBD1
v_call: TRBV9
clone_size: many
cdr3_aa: CASSPNPGTGVTEAFF
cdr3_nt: TGTGCCAGCAGCCCAAATCCCGGGACAGGGGTCACTGAAGCTTTCTTT

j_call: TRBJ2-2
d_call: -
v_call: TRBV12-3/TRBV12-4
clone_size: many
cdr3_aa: CASSHNTGELFF
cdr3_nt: TGTGCCAGCAGCCACAACACCGGGGAGCTGTTTTTT

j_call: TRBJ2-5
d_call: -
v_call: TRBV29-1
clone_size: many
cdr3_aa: CSVEKETQYF
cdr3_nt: TGCAGCGTGGAAAAAGAGACCCAGTACTTC

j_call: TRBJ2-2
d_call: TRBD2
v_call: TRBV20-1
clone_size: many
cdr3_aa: CSARNQRGSTGELFF
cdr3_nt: TGCAGTGCTAGGAACCAGCGGGGTAGTACCGGGGAGCTGTTTTTT

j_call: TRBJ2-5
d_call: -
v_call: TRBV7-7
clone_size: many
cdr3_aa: CATGEMETQYF
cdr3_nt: TGTGCTACGGGGGAAATGGAGACCCAGTACTTC